This entry lists 15 T cell receptor beta chains sequenced from one sample in a study of T cell repertoires in cytomegalovirus infection. Their target antigens are unknown. In TCRdb, the reads were re-called with MiXCR into one record per CDR3 protein. The repertoire holds about 770,000 distinct CDR3 sequences, with almost 30% as singletons. Source: cultured CD8+ T cells from PBMCs, taken from culture after CMV antigen stimulation. Receptors originate from a human donor in good health (CMV status not recorded). Some clones in this sample may be carry-over from other donors' samples.

The genes are TRBV6-1 and TRBJ2-3; no reliable D call. Per germline, CDR1 MNHNS and CDR2 SASEGT. The CDR3 is made up of 14 amino acids. V lost 5 bases and J 1 base, leaving 10 bases between the germline ends. CDR3 sequence reads: CASSIPIGTDTQYF. In nucleotides, the CDR3 is TGTGCCAGCAGTATCCCGATAGGCACAGATACGCAGTATTTT.

The sample holds many counts of this clonotype. The V call is TRBV7-2, the J call TRBJ1-3, with D hard to call. The germline V gene has CDR1 SGHTA and CDR2 FQGNSA. The CDR3 is 15 amino acids. The germline V and J ends were trimmed by 1 base and 2 bases, with 9 bases remaining between them. Written as DNA, the CDR3 is TGTGCCAGCAGCTTAGTGGGGAGTCCTGGAAACACCATATATTTT. Protein sequence: CASSLVGSPGNTIYF.

This chain joins TRBV6-6 and TRBJ2-5, with no clear D. The CDR3 loop spans 13 amino acids. V lost 1 base and J lost 1, with 4 bases in between. Germline lookup yields CDR1 MNHNY and CDR2 SVGAGI (reference sequence). This chain's CDR3 is CASSYLSQETQYF. The CDR3 bases are TGTGCCAGCAGTTACTTGAGCCAAGAGACCCAGTACTTC.

The J gene is TRBJ1-1, the V gene TRBV5-1; possibly TRBD1 for D (6 bases). CDR1 is SGHRS, CDR2 YFSETQ, per germline. This CDR3 is 13 amino acids long. Trimming removed 5 bases at V and 1 base at J, with 9 bases between. The CDR3 coding sequence is TGCGCCAGCAGGGGGGCCACGAACACTGAAGCTTTCTTT. This gives the protein CASRGATNTEAFF.

This clonotype was counted at least ten times. The rearrangement links TRBV7-6 to TRBJ1-6; D perhaps matches TRBD1 (5 bases). Trimming removed 1 base at V and 6 bases at J, with 13 bases between. From germline, CDR1 is SGHVS and CDR2 FNYEAQ. The CDR3 length is 16 residues. Here the CDR3 DNA reads TGTGCCAGCAGCTTAGGGGGCGGGACGCCTAATTCACCCCTCCACTTT. Translating gives CASSLGGGTPNSPLHF.

The rearrangement links TRBV19 to TRBJ1-1; 9 positions match TRBD1. The CDR3 runs 16 residues. V was clipped by 5 bases and J by 1 base; unmatched bases: 8. Germline CDR1 reads LNHDA; CDR2 reads SQIVND (reference sequence). DNA for the CDR3: TGTGCCAGTAGTCCAGTTGGGGGACAGGGGAACACTGAAGCTTTCTTT. It encodes CASSPVGGQGNTEAFF.

The V call is TRBV4-1, the J call TRBJ2-5; D uncertain. The germline gives CDR1 MGHRA, CDR2 YSYEKL. This CDR3 has 14 amino acids. The germline V and J ends were trimmed by 8 bases and 2 bases, with 15 bases remaining between them. For the CDR3, the DNA is TGCGCCAGCTCCCGGGCCTGGGGACAAGAGACCCAGTACTTC. Translation: CASSRAWGQETQYF.

The rearrangement links TRBV28 to TRBJ2-1; 8 bases align to TRBD1. Germline V CDR1 and CDR2: MDHEN, SYDVKM. Losses at the gene ends were 2 bases for V and 6 bases for J; bases not matched to a gene: 6. This CDR3 spans 15 amino acids. CDR3 region: CASSLGRGLFNEQFF. CDR3 nucleotide sequence: TGTGCCAGCAGTTTAGGCAGGGGGCTTTTCAATGAGCAGTTCTTC. Full variable domain (remainder filled in from reference TRBV28 and TRBJ2-1): DVKVTQSSRYLVKRTGEKVFLECVQDMDHENMFWYRQDPGLGLRLIYFSYDVKMKEKGDIPEGYSVSREKKERFSLILESASTNQTSMYLCASSLGRGLFNEQFFGPGTRLTVL.

J is TRBJ2-6 and V is TRBV9, with D possibly TRBD1 on 5 matching bases. V lost 0 bases and J 0 bases, leaving 13 bases between the germline ends. CDR3 length equals 18 residues. Germline assignment: CDR1 SGDLS and CDR2 YYNGEE. The CDR3 nucleotides read TGTGCCAGCAGCGTAGACTCGAAGGGGCGCTCTGGGGCCAACGTCCTGACTTTC. It translates to CASSVDSKGRSGANVLTF.

This clonotype was observed a few times. The chain joins TRBV20-1 to TRBJ1-5; D is unresolved. This CDR3 region has 10 residues. Germline V gives CDR1 DFQATT, CDR2 SNEGSKA (reference sequence). Trimming shortened V by 8 bases and J by 2 bases, and 4 bases separated the two germline ends. CDR3 loop: CSFGNQPQHF. DNA for the CDR3: TGCAGTTTCGGCAATCAGCCCCAGCATTTT.

This sequence joins TRBV27 and TRBJ1-6; 9 nucleotides match TRBD1. Germline CDR1 reads MNHEY; CDR2 reads SMNVEV (reference sequence). The CDR3 extends over 16 amino acids. V was clipped by 5 bases and J by 4 bases; unmatched bases: 6. As DNA, the CDR3 is TGTGCCAGCAGTGTCGACAGGGGGGCATATAATTCACCCCTCCACTTT. It codes for CASSVDRGAYNSPLHF.

The J gene is TRBJ2-2, the V gene TRBV19, with D possibly TRBD1 on 5 matching bases. The CDR3 contains 19 residues. The V gene lost 5 bases and the J gene lost 3 bases, with 25 bases spanning the gap. Germline V lookup: CDR1 LNHDA, CDR2 SQIVND (reference sequence). CDR3 DNA sequence: TGTGCCAGTAGTCTTAGATGGGTCAGGGATGGTGCTTACACCGGGGAGCTGTTTTTT. Its protein is CASSLRWVRDGAYTGELFF.

The J gene is TRBJ2-3, the V gene TRBV27; TRBD1 agrees at 8 bases. CDR1 is MNHEY, CDR2 SMNVEV, per germline (reference sequence). V dropped 1 base and J dropped 4; count of bases not matched to a gene: 4. There are 15 residues in the CDR3. CDR3 loop: CASSLYWDRSDTQYF. The CDR3 region has the DNA TGTGCCAGCAGTTTATATTGGGACAGGTCAGATACGCAGTATTTT.

This clonotype was counted ten times or more. The chain recombines TRBV7-9 with TRBJ1-3; D remains unclear. The CDR3 spans 20 residues. V lost 5 bases, J lost 1 base, and 27 bases lay in between. The germline gives CDR1 SEHNR, CDR2 FQNEAQ (reference sequence). CDR3 amino acids: CASSPVVRTPTPLSGNTIYF. The DNA for the CDR3 is TGTGCCAGCAGCCCCGTTGTCCGGACTCCGACCCCGCTTTCTGGAAACACCATATATTTT.

The gene calls are TRBV11-3 and TRBJ2-2; D remains ambiguous. V lost 1 base and J lost 5, with 17 bases in between. Per the germline V gene, CDR1 is SGHNT and CDR2 is YENEEA. The CDR3 is 17 residues long. CDR3 sequence reads: CASSLGNHGVWTGELFF. DNA for the CDR3: TGTGCCAGCAGCTTAGGGAACCATGGGGTTTGGACCGGGGAGCTGTTTTTT.